These 4 T cell receptor beta chains came from one sample sequenced in a study of blood T cell repertoires in COVID-19. TCRdb's copy holds only in-frame clones and misses some; the assay was immunoSEQ multiplex PCR. The sample shows approximately 150,000 clones, about three quarters of them seen only once. Material for sequencing was peripheral blood. The receptors originated from a woman aged 60-70 years with acute or convalescent COVID-19.

This clone appeared a few times. This rearrangement joins TRBV7-9 to TRBJ1-2; 7 positions match TRBD1. J gave up 4 bases and V 5 bases, and 4 bases lay outside the gene matches. Germline V lookup: CDR1 SEHNR, CDR2 FQNEAQ (reference sequence). This CDR3 is built from 13 residues. The CDR3 DNA reads as TGTGCCAGCAGCCCCCGGGACAGCTATGGCTACACCTTC. Protein product: CASSPRDSYGYTF.

This clone appeared a single time. The chain joins TRBV9 to TRBJ2-5; 9 bases are a match to TRBD2. The length of the CDR3 is 15 residues. The germline gives CDR1 SGDLS, CDR2 YYNGEE. V gave up 4 bases and J gave up 5 bases; unmatched junction bases: 9. As DNA, the CDR3 is TGTGCCAGCAGCTTCATAGCGGGGGAGTCGGAGACCCAGTACTTC. This codes for CASSFIAGESETQYF.

The CDR3 loop reads CASSQDPVGLANTEAFF. The CDR3 DNA reads as TGTGCCAGCAGCCAAGATCCTGTCGGACTGGCCAACACTGAAGCTTTCTTT. The genes are TRBV4-2 and TRBJ1-1, with D uncertain. Trimming took off 0 bases at V and 2 bases at J, with 16 bases between the two ends. Per germline, CDR1 LGHNA and CDR2 YNFKEQ. This CDR3 comprises 17 residues.

V is TRBV5-1 and J is TRBJ1-2; unclear D gene. CDR1 and CDR2 (germline): SGHRS, YFSETQ. Trimming removed 0 bases from V and 6 bases from J, with 12 bases in between. This CDR3 has 14 residues. CDR3 loop: CASSLAGLPDGYTF. The CDR3 DNA reads TGCGCCAGCAGCTTGGCCGGTCTGCCCGATGGCTACACCTTC. The full variable domain, rest sourced from reference TRBV5-1 and TRBJ1-2, is KAGVTQTPRYLIKTRGQQVTLSCSPISGHRSVSWYQQTPGQGLQFLFEYFSETQRNKGNFPGRFSGRQFSNSRSEMNVSTLELGDSALYLCASSLAGLPDGYTFGSGTRLTVV.